A selection of T cell receptor beta chains follows, all from one sample in a study of blood T cell repertoires in COVID-19. Assay used: immunoSEQ multiplex PCR; TCRdb lists only in-frame clones, some missing. The data show approximately 83,000 clones, approximately 77% seen once. The sample taken for sequencing was peripheral blood. The source is a woman of 80 years or more with acute or convalescent COVID-19. Both conserved end residues are part of each CDR3. The order of the fields is V gene, clone size, J gene, CDR3 length, D gene, CDR3 DNA, CDR3 protein. D genes are given only for firm matches. Size tells how often a clone was seen (once, few, many) or the class of an expanded clone, and some rows leave it out.

v_call: TRBV4-3
clone_size: NA
j_call: TRBJ1-4
cdr3_length: 14
d_call: TRBD1
cdr3_nt: TGCGCCAGCAGCCACACGAACAGGGGAGAAAAACTGTTTTTT
cdr3_aa: CASSHTNRGEKLFF

v_call: TRBV6-1
clone_size: NA
j_call: TRBJ1-2
cdr3_length: 14
d_call: NA
cdr3_nt: TGTGCCAGCAGTGAAGCGATGGCAGGGGAAGTTGGAACCTTC
cdr3_aa: CASSEAMAGEVGTF

v_call: TRBV12-3/TRBV12-4
clone_size: NA
j_call: TRBJ2-7
cdr3_length: 13
d_call: NA
cdr3_nt: TGTGCCAGCAGATCGACAGGAGCCTACGAGCAGTACTTC
cdr3_aa: CASRSTGAYEQYF

v_call: TRBV7-2
clone_size: NA
j_call: TRBJ2-5
cdr3_length: 15
d_call: TRBD1
cdr3_nt: TGTGCCAGCAGCCTAGACAGGGGGCGACAAGAGACCCAGTACTTC
cdr3_aa: CASSLDRGRQETQYF

v_call: TRBV27
clone_size: NA
j_call: TRBJ1-3
cdr3_length: 15
d_call: NA
cdr3_nt: TGTGCCAGCAGTGTTGGGGGGGCGTGGGGAAACACCATATATTTT
cdr3_aa: CASSVGGAWGNTIYF

v_call: TRBV5-6
clone_size: once
j_call: TRBJ1-2
cdr3_length: 16
d_call: NA
cdr3_nt: TGTGCCAGCAGCCCTTCTTTTGGGGAGGGACACTATGGCTACACCTTC
cdr3_aa: CASSPSFGEGHYGYTF

v_call: TRBV19
clone_size: NA
j_call: TRBJ1-6
cdr3_length: 13
d_call: NA
cdr3_nt: TGTGCCAGTAAAGAGTTTTCGAATTCACCCCTCCACTTT
cdr3_aa: CASKEFSNSPLHF

v_call: TRBV7-9
clone_size: NA
j_call: TRBJ1-1
cdr3_length: 14
d_call: NA
cdr3_nt: TGTGCCAGCAGCTTCCGTCAGGGAGGCACTGAAGCTTTCTTT
cdr3_aa: CASSFRQGGTEAFF

v_call: TRBV12-3/TRBV12-4
clone_size: once
j_call: TRBJ1-1
cdr3_length: 11
d_call: NA
cdr3_nt: TGTGCCAGCAGCACAGGCACTGAAGCTTTCTTT
cdr3_aa: CASSTGTEAFF

v_call: TRBV4-1
clone_size: NA
j_call: TRBJ2-7
cdr3_length: 16
d_call: TRBD2
cdr3_nt: TGCGCCAGCAGCCAAGGAGGGGCGGGAGGGCTCTACGAGCAGTACTTC
cdr3_aa: CASSQGGAGGLYEQYF

v_call: TRBV28
clone_size: NA
j_call: TRBJ2-7
cdr3_length: 13
d_call: NA
cdr3_nt: TGTGCCAGCAGTTCGAGGGACATGCGCGAGCAGTACTTC
cdr3_aa: CASSSRDMREQYF

v_call: TRBV2
clone_size: NA
j_call: TRBJ1-5
cdr3_length: 19
d_call: NA
cdr3_nt: TGTGCCAGCCAGTTAAGCGGGACAAACGGCCCCGTTCCAAATCAGCCCCAGCATTTT
cdr3_aa: CASQLSGTNGPVPNQPQHF

v_call: TRBV28
clone_size: NA
j_call: TRBJ1-5
cdr3_length: 15
d_call: TRBD1
cdr3_nt: TGTGCCAGCAGTTCTGGACAGGGATCCAATCAGCCCCAGCATTTT
cdr3_aa: CASSSGQGSNQPQHF

v_call: TRBV7-9
clone_size: NA
j_call: TRBJ1-2
cdr3_length: 14
d_call: NA
cdr3_nt: TGTGCCAGCAGCTTAGGTGACAGGTTAGGCGGCTACACCTTC
cdr3_aa: CASSLGDRLGGYTF

v_call: TRBV19
clone_size: NA
j_call: TRBJ2-7
cdr3_length: 14
d_call: TRBD1
cdr3_nt: TGTGCCAGTAGTCCCCGAACCGGGACAGGGGTTCGTCGCTTC
cdr3_aa: CASSPRTGTGVRRF

v_call: TRBV27
clone_size: NA
j_call: TRBJ2-6
cdr3_length: 15
d_call: NA
cdr3_nt: TGTGCCAGCAGTTTACGGGGCTCTGGGGCCAACGTCCTGACTTTC
cdr3_aa: CASSLRGSGANVLTF

v_call: TRBV3-1/TRBV3-2
clone_size: NA
j_call: TRBJ1-3
cdr3_length: 15
d_call: NA
cdr3_nt: TGTGCCAGCAGCCACTGGGGAGACTCTGGAAACACCATATATTTT
cdr3_aa: CASSHWGDSGNTIYF

v_call: TRBV19
clone_size: medium-sized
j_call: TRBJ2-2
cdr3_length: 16
d_call: TRBD2
cdr3_nt: TGTGCCAGTAGTATCGGACTAGCGGAGGCTACCGGGGAGCTGTTTTTT
cdr3_aa: CASSIGLAEATGELFF

v_call: TRBV7-2
clone_size: NA
j_call: TRBJ1-5
cdr3_length: 13
d_call: TRBD1
cdr3_nt: TGTGCCAGCAGCCCGGGACAGTATCAGCCCCAGCATTTT
cdr3_aa: CASSPGQYQPQHF

v_call: TRBV12-3/TRBV12-4
clone_size: NA
j_call: TRBJ2-7
cdr3_length: 13
d_call: TRBD1
cdr3_nt: TGTGCCAGCAGTCCGCCCCGGACAGGCGAGCAGTACTTC
cdr3_aa: CASSPPRTGEQYF

v_call: TRBV19
clone_size: NA
j_call: TRBJ2-2
cdr3_length: 15
d_call: TRBD2
cdr3_nt: TGTGCCAGTCGGACTAGCGGCGCTTACACCGGGGAGCTGTTTTTT
cdr3_aa: CASRTSGAYTGELFF

v_call: TRBV3-1/TRBV3-2
clone_size: many
j_call: TRBJ2-3
cdr3_length: 13
d_call: NA
cdr3_nt: TGTGCCAGCGAGGGATGGAGCACAGATACGCAGTATTTT
cdr3_aa: CASEGWSTDTQYF

v_call: TRBV3-1/TRBV3-2
clone_size: once
j_call: TRBJ2-7
cdr3_length: 17
d_call: TRBD2
cdr3_nt: TGTGCCAGCAGCCAGCAACCTTCCGGGACTAGCGGGTACGAGCAGTACTTC
cdr3_aa: CASSQQPSGTSGYEQYF

v_call: TRBV18
clone_size: NA
j_call: TRBJ1-4
cdr3_length: 16
d_call: NA
cdr3_nt: TGTGCCAGCTCGACCTCCGGACGGGACTCCACTGATAAACTGTTTTTT
cdr3_aa: CASSTSGRDSTDKLFF

v_call: TRBV7-9
clone_size: NA
j_call: TRBJ1-6
cdr3_length: 16
d_call: TRBD1
cdr3_nt: TGTGCCAGCAGCTTGGGAACAGGGGCCCTTAGGTCACCCCTCCACTTT
cdr3_aa: CASSLGTGALRSPLHF

v_call: TRBV4-1
clone_size: NA
j_call: TRBJ1-4
cdr3_length: 22
d_call: NA
cdr3_nt: TGCGCCAGCAGCCAAGACCCCGAAACAGCTTTCTCGTCAAAAGATGGTAATGAAAAACTGTTTTTT
cdr3_aa: CASSQDPETAFSSKDGNEKLFF

v_call: TRBV30
clone_size: NA
j_call: TRBJ1-2
cdr3_length: 11
d_call: NA
cdr3_nt: TGTGCCTGGATGGGCCTCGGAGGCTACACCTTC
cdr3_aa: CAWMGLGGYTF

v_call: TRBV28
clone_size: few
j_call: TRBJ1-6
cdr3_length: 17
d_call: TRBD1
cdr3_nt: TGTGCCACCCAGGGGGGCCCGACAGGGGGGTTTAATTCACCCCTCCACTTT
cdr3_aa: CATQGGPTGGFNSPLHF

v_call: TRBV7-3
clone_size: NA
j_call: TRBJ2-2
cdr3_length: 15
d_call: NA
cdr3_nt: TGTGCCAGCAGCTTAGGGGGCGAAGGGACCGGGGAGCTGTTTTTT
cdr3_aa: CASSLGGEGTGELFF

v_call: TRBV7-3
clone_size: NA
j_call: TRBJ2-7
cdr3_length: 13
d_call: TRBD1
cdr3_nt: TGTGCCAGCAGCTTAAAAGGGACAGGGTCAACGTCCTTC
cdr3_aa: CASSLKGTGSTSF

v_call: TRBV29-1
clone_size: NA
j_call: TRBJ2-5
cdr3_length: 15
d_call: TRBD2
cdr3_nt: TGCAGCGTTGTGGCTAGCGGGAGGGCCCAGGGGACCCAGTACTTC
cdr3_aa: CSVVASGRAQGTQYF

v_call: TRBV19
clone_size: NA
j_call: TRBJ2-1
cdr3_length: 16
d_call: TRBD1
cdr3_nt: TGTGCCAGTAGTCCCCAAGGGGTTGACAGGGGGTATGAGCAGTTCTTC
cdr3_aa: CASSPQGVDRGYEQFF

v_call: TRBV7-8
clone_size: NA
j_call: TRBJ1-6
cdr3_length: 15
d_call: NA
cdr3_nt: TGTGCCAGCAGCGAACCTCTCGGGGGGCGATCACCCCTCCACTTT
cdr3_aa: CASSEPLGGRSPLHF

v_call: TRBV19
clone_size: NA
j_call: TRBJ1-2
cdr3_length: 15
d_call: NA
cdr3_nt: TGTGCCAGTAGTACCCCTAGACAAGGGGGCTATGGCTACACCTTC
cdr3_aa: CASSTPRQGGYGYTF

v_call: TRBV7-2
clone_size: few
j_call: TRBJ2-3
cdr3_length: 15
d_call: NA
cdr3_nt: TGTGCCAGCAGCTTAGCGGGAGACGTGAGAGATACGCAGTATTTT
cdr3_aa: CASSLAGDVRDTQYF